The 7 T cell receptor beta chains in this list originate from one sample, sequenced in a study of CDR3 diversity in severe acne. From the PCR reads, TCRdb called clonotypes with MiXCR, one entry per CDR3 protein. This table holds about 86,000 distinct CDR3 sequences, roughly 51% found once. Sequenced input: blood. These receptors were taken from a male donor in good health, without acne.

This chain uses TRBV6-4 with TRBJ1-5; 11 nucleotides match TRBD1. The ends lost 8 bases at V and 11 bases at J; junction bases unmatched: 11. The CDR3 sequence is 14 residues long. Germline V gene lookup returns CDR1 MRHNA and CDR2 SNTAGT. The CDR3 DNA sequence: TGTGCCAGCCTAAGGACAGGGGGCGAAGAGACCCAGCATTTT. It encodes CASLRTGGEETQHF.

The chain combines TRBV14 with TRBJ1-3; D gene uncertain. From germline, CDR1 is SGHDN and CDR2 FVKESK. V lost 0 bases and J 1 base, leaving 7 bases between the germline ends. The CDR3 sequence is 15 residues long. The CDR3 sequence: CASSQERLSGNTIYF. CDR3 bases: TGTGCCAGCAGCCAAGAGAGGTTATCTGGAAACACCATATATTTT.

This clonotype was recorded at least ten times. The CDR3 region has the DNA TGTGCCAGTAGTATTGTTCCAAACATTCAGTACTTC. It is translated as CASSIVPNIQYF. V and J are TRBV19 and TRBJ2-4, with D hard to call. V lost 3 bases to trimming and J lost 6 bases, with 6 bases between them. The CDR3 runs 12 residues. Per germline, CDR1 LNHDA and CDR2 SQIVND (reference sequence). Complete variable domain (other parts from reference TRBV19 and TRBJ2-4): DGGITQSPKYLFRKEGQNVTLSCEQNLNHDAMYWYRQDPGQGLRLIYYSQIVNDFQKGDIAEGYSVSREKKESFPLTVTSAQKNPTAFYLCASSIVPNIQYFGAGTRLSVL.

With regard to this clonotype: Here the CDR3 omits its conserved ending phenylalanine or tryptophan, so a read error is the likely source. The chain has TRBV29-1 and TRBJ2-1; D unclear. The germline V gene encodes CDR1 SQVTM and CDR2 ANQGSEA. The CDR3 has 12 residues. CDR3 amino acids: CSVATPYNEQFY. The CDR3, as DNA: TGCAGCGTTGCAACGCCCTACAACGAGCAGTTCTAC.

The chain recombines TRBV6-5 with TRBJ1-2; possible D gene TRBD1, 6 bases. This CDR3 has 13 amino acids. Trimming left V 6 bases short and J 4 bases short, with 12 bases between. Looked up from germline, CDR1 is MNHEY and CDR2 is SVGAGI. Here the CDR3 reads CASRQGEVYGYTF. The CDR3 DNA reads TGTGCCAGCAGACAGGGAGAAGTCTATGGCTACACCTTC.

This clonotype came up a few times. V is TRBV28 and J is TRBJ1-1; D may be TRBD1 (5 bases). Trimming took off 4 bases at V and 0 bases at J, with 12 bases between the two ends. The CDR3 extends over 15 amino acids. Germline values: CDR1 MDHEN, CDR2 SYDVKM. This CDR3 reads CASSSLTVMNTEAFF. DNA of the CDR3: TGTGCCAGCAGTTCACTGACAGTGATGAACACTGAAGCTTTCTTT.

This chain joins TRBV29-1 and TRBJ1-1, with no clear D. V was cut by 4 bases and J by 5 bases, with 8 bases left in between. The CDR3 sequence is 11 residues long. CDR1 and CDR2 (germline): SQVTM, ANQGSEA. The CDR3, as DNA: TGCAGCGTTGTAGCTTCTACTGAAGCTTTCTTT. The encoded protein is CSVVASTEAFF.